This T cell receptor (beta chain) was profiled in a study of molecular identifiers for immune sequencing clone quantification listed by TCRdb under 2018. Regarding the complete study: In a replicate experiment, RNA from about 19,000 or 110,000 naive CD8 T cells was split into five aliquots, four of which were sequenced. The study was a methods study using CD8 T cells to benchmark molecular-identifier clustering-based TCR repertoire sequencing (MIDCIRS) and TCR RNA copy counting.

The library was produced with PCR. The instrument given in TCRdb is Illumina HiSeq 4000. Bulk TCR libraries were made following a previously described method, with the TCR primers given in Table S5. Purification of total RNA was performed with the Qiagen AllPrep DNA/RNA kit. Reads from multiple sequencing runs of the same library were pooled before analysis. The study's processing was this. Reads were retained only if an exact TCR constant sequence was present, and the retained reads were trimmed to 150 nt and grouped according to their 12-nt molecular barcodes. Reads in each barcode group were sub-clustered using a 15% Levenshtein threshold, and a quality-weighted consensus sequence was built for each RNA molecule. Non-functional sequences were removed, as were lower-count sequences one edit away from another. Based on a fit of two negative binomial distributions, barcode sub-clusters having less than 20% of the maximum read count were discarded. TCRdb trimmed the raw reads at Q25, called clones with MiXCR and kept productive beta chains. Records with the same CDR3 protein are collapsed into one entry carrying the most frequent genes and DNA. These V and J calls are TCRdb output, not the study's own analysis. Present in this sample are about 640,000 distinct CDR3 sequences, about 20% of which were seen just once. Roughly 0.83% of the sample rests with the top ten.

Regarding this clonotype: Its antigen specificity is not known. This may be a read error, as it is one base from a much larger clone.

Libraries of naive CD8 T cells were built from about 20,000 to 1,000,000 sorted cells, with 10%, 30% or 50% of the purified RNA used. On a BD FACSAria II, naive CD8 T cells were FACS-sorted as CD8+CD4-CCR7+CD45RA+ and collected into RLT Plus buffer. To test detection sensitivity, Jurkat RNA equal to approximately ten TCR copies was added to samples of about 20,000-1,000,000 naive CD8 T cells. CD8 T cells were enriched using RosetteSep CD8+ T Cell Enrichment Cocktail and Ficoll-Paque, and the enriched cells then underwent ACK red cell lysis. Broad study findings and their caveats: In CMV-specific effector cells, clones with more than 20 RNA copies accounted for over 98% of molecules, whereas in naive cells such clones accounted for under 1%. Highly expanded clone sizes could be underestimated because identical TCR molecules may share a barcode. Spiked-in Jurkat TCR RNA (approximately 10 copies' worth), which is not part of the donor repertoire, was contained in the naive libraries. When barcode sub-clustering was omitted, TCR diversity was inflated by chimeric consensus sequences, with chimeras reaching as high as 47%. Modeling gave about three recovered TCR RNA copies per cell versus 8 to 10 by digital PCR, implying roughly 30% capture efficiency. Even against a background of about a million naive CD8 T cells, spiked-in Jurkat TCR RNA amounting to a single cell's worth was reported to be detectable.

This TCR was sampled from a human donor in good health. Some libraries in this study had Jurkat cell RNA spiked in. What was sequenced was naive CD8+ T cells from blood, with Jurkat cell RNA spiked in. The cell subset or site label here, explained by the study, means: FACS-sorted CD8+CD4-CCR7+CD45RA+ naive T cells.

The bases are TGTGCCAGCAGGCGGGTTCGGAATGAAAAACTGTTTTTT. Translated, it reads CASRRVRNEKLFF. Here the chain combines TRBV6-2 or TRBV6-3 and TRBJ1-4; the D gene is unclear. The cysteine opens and the phenylalanine closes a CDR3 of 13 amino acids. CDR3 DNA only is kept here, 39 bases in frame from base 1. The junction shows trimming of 6 bases on V and 5 bases on J, plus 10 bases between the germline ends. The germline V gene supplies CDR1 MNHEY and CDR2 SVGEGT.